Listed below are T cell receptor beta chains from one sample, sequenced in a study of blood T cell repertoires in COVID-19. The data were produced by immunoSEQ multiplex PCR, yet TCRdb's version contains in-frame clones alone and is incomplete. The sample consists of about 140,000 clones, around 86% of them appearing once. The specimen sequenced was peripheral blood. The source is a woman of 80 years or more with acute or convalescent COVID-19. Each CDR3 is given with its conserved first and last residue. The D gene is left open where the match is weak. Size tells how often a clone was seen (once, few, many) or the class of an expanded clone, and some rows leave it out.

abundance: -; j_gene: TRBJ2-1; d_gene: TRBD2; v_gene: TRBV5-1; CDR3nt: TGCGCCAGCAGCCGTAGCGGGGGGGCTTCCTACAATGAGCAGTTCTTC; CDR3aa: CASSRSGGASYNEQFF
abundance: -; j_gene: TRBJ2-5; d_gene: TRBD2; v_gene: TRBV28; CDR3nt: TGTGCCAGCAGTTCCCAGGTGGGAGGGCGGGGAGAGACCCAGTACTTC; CDR3aa: CASSSQVGGRGETQYF
abundance: -; j_gene: TRBJ2-7; d_gene: TRBD1; v_gene: TRBV5-1; CDR3nt: TGCGCCAGCAGCTCCCGGACCCAACAGGGGAGCGAGCAGTACTTC; CDR3aa: CASSSRTQQGSEQYF
abundance: once; j_gene: TRBJ1-2; d_gene: -; v_gene: TRBV7-8; CDR3nt: TGTGCCAGCAGCCTCCGACAGCCCCCGAATGGCTACACCTTC; CDR3aa: CASSLRQPPNGYTF
abundance: -; j_gene: TRBJ2-3; d_gene: -; v_gene: TRBV28; CDR3nt: TGTGCCAGCACTGCAGGGCGTAACACAGATACGCAGTATTTT; CDR3aa: CASTAGRNTDTQYF
abundance: few; j_gene: TRBJ2-2; d_gene: -; v_gene: TRBV7-9; CDR3nt: TGTGCCAGCAGCCCCATTCACCAGGTCACCGGGGAGCTGTTTTTT; CDR3aa: CASSPIHQVTGELFF
abundance: -; j_gene: TRBJ2-7; d_gene: -; v_gene: TRBV5-4; CDR3nt: TGTGCCAGCAGCTTGGTACCTAGCTCCTACGAGCAGTACTTC; CDR3aa: CASSLVPSSYEQYF
abundance: -; j_gene: TRBJ1-1; d_gene: -; v_gene: TRBV19; CDR3nt: TGTGCCAGTAGTATGGGAGATTATGGAACCTTT; CDR3aa: CASSMGDYGTF
abundance: -; j_gene: TRBJ2-1; d_gene: TRBD2; v_gene: TRBV18; CDR3nt: TGTGCCAGCTCCCCTCTAGCGGCCAGCTACAATGAGCAGTTCTTC; CDR3aa: CASSPLAASYNEQFF
abundance: -; j_gene: TRBJ2-3; d_gene: -; v_gene: TRBV28; CDR3nt: TGTGCCAGCACGGACTTCATGGATACGCAGTATTTT; CDR3aa: CASTDFMDTQYF
abundance: -; j_gene: TRBJ2-2; d_gene: -; v_gene: TRBV10-2; CDR3nt: TGCGCCAGCAGTGAAGTGAGGGGGGGCACCGGGGAGCTGTTTTTT; CDR3aa: CASSEVRGGTGELFF
abundance: -; j_gene: TRBJ2-1; d_gene: TRBD1; v_gene: TRBV5-1; CDR3nt: TGCGCCAGCAGCTTGGCCCCCGGGACAGGGAAGTTCTTC; CDR3aa: CASSLAPGTGKFF
abundance: once; j_gene: TRBJ2-1; d_gene: TRBD2; v_gene: TRBV7-2; CDR3nt: TGTGCCAGCAGCCGCGGGACTAGCGGGGGGGCGGTTTACAATGAGCAGTTCTTC; CDR3aa: CASSRGTSGGAVYNEQFF
abundance: -; j_gene: TRBJ1-1; d_gene: -; v_gene: TRBV7-2; CDR3nt: TGTGCCAGCAGCTTCGACAATCCATTGAGGGCCACTGAAGCTTTCTTT; CDR3aa: CASSFDNPLRATEAFF
abundance: -; j_gene: TRBJ1-4; d_gene: TRBD1; v_gene: TRBV29-1; CDR3nt: TGCAGCGCCGAAGGGACAGGGGGCGCAAAACTGTTTTTT; CDR3aa: CSAEGTGGAKLFF
abundance: -; j_gene: TRBJ2-3; d_gene: TRBD1; v_gene: TRBV11-3; CDR3nt: TGTGCCAGCAGCTCTGGACAGGCCACAGATACGCAGTATTTT; CDR3aa: CASSSGQATDTQYF
abundance: -; j_gene: TRBJ1-5; d_gene: -; v_gene: TRBV19; CDR3nt: TGTGCCAGCACGAATCAGGGATTGGGTCAGCCCCAGCATTTT; CDR3aa: CASTNQGLGQPQHF
abundance: -; j_gene: TRBJ2-1; d_gene: TRBD2; v_gene: TRBV7-3; CDR3nt: TGTGCCAGCAGCTTAACAGCGGGGGGTCTATGGGAGCAGTTCTTC; CDR3aa: CASSLTAGGLWEQFF
abundance: -; j_gene: TRBJ1-5; d_gene: -; v_gene: TRBV19; CDR3nt: TGTGCCAGTAGTATCTGGAGGGGTACCCGCAATCAGCCCCAGCATTTT; CDR3aa: CASSIWRGTRNQPQHF
abundance: once; j_gene: TRBJ2-3; d_gene: TRBD2; v_gene: TRBV7-3; CDR3nt: TGTGCCAGCAGCTTATGGCCCACTAGCGGGGGGGGCACAGATACGCAGTATTTT; CDR3aa: CASSLWPTSGGGTDTQYF
abundance: -; j_gene: TRBJ1-4; d_gene: -; v_gene: TRBV6-1; CDR3nt: TGTGCCAGCAGTGAACGGCAGGGTCCCTCTACTAATGAAAAACTGTTTTTT; CDR3aa: CASSERQGPSTNEKLFF
abundance: -; j_gene: TRBJ1-5; d_gene: TRBD1; v_gene: TRBV4-1; CDR3nt: TGCGCCAGCAGCCACCGGACAGGGAAGGATCAGCCCCAGCATTTT; CDR3aa: CASSHRTGKDQPQHF
abundance: -; j_gene: TRBJ2-1; d_gene: TRBD2; v_gene: TRBV3-1/TRBV3-2; CDR3nt: TGTGCCAGCAGCCAGAGGACTAGCGGGGGTGAGCAGTTCTTC; CDR3aa: CASSQRTSGGEQFF